These 21 T cell receptor beta chains originate from one sample sequenced in a study of T-cell reconstitution after alpha-beta-depleted transplantation in children. Preparing the TCRbeta library involved the use of unique molecular identifiers. TCRdb redid the calling of the PCR reads with MiXCR, one entry per CDR3 protein. The sample carries under 35,000 distinct CDR3 sequences, 5.5% to 7.5% recorded once. The source material was PBMCs, mostly from graft donor cells, sampled 180 days after TCRalphabeta/CD19-depleted stem cell transplant. The source of these receptors is a male patient between 10 and 17 years old who had a stem cell transplant for acute myeloid leukemia, so the T cells may come from the graft donor.

This clonotype was seen at least ten times. The chain uses TRBV7-9 and TRBJ1-5; 7 bases fit TRBD1. Trimming removed 4 bases from V and 6 bases from J; junction bases left unmatched: 18. Germline CDR1 reads SEHNR; CDR2 reads FQNEAQ (reference sequence). The CDR3 is 18 amino acids. CDR3 nucleotides: TGTGCCAGCAGCTCGGGGACAGCAGGGGGACCCCTGAGTCAGCCCCAGCATTTT. This sequence encodes CASSSGTAGGPLSQPQHF.

This clonotype was recorded at least ten times. The chain has TRBV19 and TRBJ1-1; no clear D gene. Germline CDR1 reads LNHDA; CDR2 reads SQIVND (reference sequence). This CDR3 is 15 amino acids long. V lost 2 bases and J lost 2, with 12 bases in between. CDR3 sequence (DNA): TGTGCCAGTAGTATAAAGGCATACCCTAACACTGAAGCTTTCTTT. Translated: CASSIKAYPNTEAFF.

This clonotype was counted at least ten times. The chain is built from TRBV18 and TRBJ2-2, with 8 nucleotides matching TRBD1. CDR1 KGHSH and CDR2 LQKENI come from the germline V gene. J lost 9 bases, V lost 2 bases, and 2 bases had no gene match. The CDR3 is 13 residues long. The CDR3, as DNA: TGTGCCAGCTCACCAGGGACAGGCTGGGAGCTGTTTTTT. Its translation is CASSPGTGWELFF.

In this sample, this clonotype turned up many times. The CDR3 nucleotides read TGCAGCGTTTTACTAGCGGGAAGTTTCCATGAGCAGTTCTTC. It codes for CSVLLAGSFHEQFF. The chain is built from TRBV29-1 and TRBJ2-1; 10 nucleotides match TRBD2. Germline V CDR1 and CDR2: SQVTM, ANQGSEA. The trim removed 5 bases at V and 8 bases at J, leaving 9 bases unmatched. The CDR3 length is 14 residues.

This clonotype was counted between two and nine times. The V call is TRBV28, the J call TRBJ2-3, with D uncertain. V lost 1 base and J 2 bases, leaving 10 bases between the germline ends. Germline assignment: CDR1 MDHEN and CDR2 SYDVKM. There are 15 residues in the CDR3. CDR3 bases: TGTGCCAGCAGTTTATCTGCAGGCTTCACAGATACGCAGTATTTT. Translated: CASSLSAGFTDTQYF.

This clonotype was seen many times. The chain links TRBV12-3 or TRBV12-4 to TRBJ1-5; D is possibly TRBD1 (6 bases). V lost 3 bases and J 2 bases, leaving 11 bases between the germline ends. The CDR3 is made up of 15 amino acids. The CDR3 nucleotides read TGTGCCAGCAGTTTCTTTTCAGGGGGCAATCAGCCCCAGCATTTT. It is translated as CASSFFSGGNQPQHF.

In this sample, this clonotype turned up many times. CDR3 loop: CASSLGTGNEKLFF. The CDR3 coding sequence is TGTGCCAGCAGCTTAGGGACAGGAAATGAAAAACTGTTTTTT. The rearrangement uses TRBV7-6 and TRBJ1-4, with TRBD1 identical over 7 bases. The germline gives CDR1 SGHVS, CDR2 FNYEAQ. The CDR3 contains 14 residues. Trimming took 1 base from V and 5 from J; bases not matched to a gene: 1.

In this sample, this clonotype turned up many times. The chain is built from TRBV7-9 and TRBJ2-1, with 10 bases that match TRBD1. CDR1 and CDR2 from the germline V gene are SEHNR and FQNEAQ (reference sequence). CDR3 size: 15 residues. Trimming cost V 6 bases and J 3 bases; bases outside gene matches: 5. The CDR3 loop reads CASRAGTGDYNEQFF. Written as DNA, the CDR3 is TGTGCCAGCAGGGCCGGGACAGGGGACTACAATGAGCAGTTCTTC.

The table lists this clonotype with many counts. The CDR3 sequence is CASSYSYRVGNYGYTF. In DNA form, the CDR3 reads TGTGCCAGCAGTTACTCCTACAGGGTGGGGAACTATGGCTACACCTTC. The chain uses TRBV6-5 and TRBJ1-2; D is possibly TRBD1 (6 bases). This CDR3 has 16 residues. V dropped 0 bases and J dropped 2 bases, with 13 bases sitting between them. Germline V gene data show CDR1 as MNHEY and CDR2 as SVGAGI.

This clonotype was picked up many times. The chain combines TRBV24-1 with TRBJ2-1; 13 bases are a match to TRBD2. The CDR3 runs to 16 residues. With 4 bases clipped from V and 11 bases from J, the junction kept 10 bases outside the gene matches. Germline V gene lookup returns CDR1 KGHDR and CDR2 SFDVKD. Written as DNA, the CDR3 is TGTGCCACCAGTGACCCTACTAGCGGGAGGGCCCCACAGCAGTTCTTC. It codes for CATSDPTSGRAPQQFF.

The rearrangement links TRBV6-2 or TRBV6-3 to TRBJ1-5; 11 bases are a match to TRBD1. The CDR3 totals 16 residues. With 4 bases clipped from V and 7 bases from J, the junction kept 9 bases outside the gene matches. Germline values: CDR1 MNHEY, CDR2 SVGEGT. The DNA for the CDR3 is TGTGCCAGCAGTTCCGTCGGACAGGGGGCAAGGCAGCCCCAGCATTTT. This encodes CASSSVGQGARQPQHF.

This clonotype was observed at least ten times. The V and J genes are TRBV28 and TRBJ2-2; maybe TRBD2 (6 bases). CDR1 is MDHEN and CDR2 is SYDVKM in the germline V gene. This CDR3 is built from 15 residues. V was cut by 6 bases and J by 1 base, with 12 bases left in between. The chain's CDR3 is CASRSWGVNTGELFF. CDR3 coding DNA: TGTGCCAGCAGGTCCTGGGGGGTGAACACCGGGGAGCTGTTTTTT.

The chain combines TRBV21-1 with TRBJ2-5; the listed D gene, TRBD1, was not tested against the DNA. TRBV21-1 is tagged as a pseudogene. CDR3 length: 14 amino acids. CDR3: CASSNGGQQETQYF. CDR3 nucleotide sequence: TGTGCCAGCAGCAACGGGGGCCAACAAGAGACCCAGTACTTC.

This clonotype was picked up many times. V usage is TRBV20-1 and J usage is TRBJ2-1; 10 bases align to TRBD2. The CDR3 totals 16 residues. Trimming at V came to 3 bases and at J to 5 bases, leaving 10 bases not matched to a gene. Germline V gene lookup returns CDR1 DFQATT and CDR2 SNEGSKA (reference sequence). The chain's CDR3 is CSARSLAGGRNNEQFF. The CDR3 DNA is TGCAGTGCTAGGTCCTTAGCGGGAGGAAGGAACAATGAGCAGTTCTTC.

At least ten counts were recorded for this clonotype. The rearrangement links TRBV7-2 to TRBJ2-7; TRBD2 agrees at 8 bases. V dropped 1 base and J dropped 11; count of bases not matched to a gene: 4. Per the germline V gene, CDR1 is SGHTA and CDR2 is FQGNSA. The CDR3 has 12 amino acids. CDR3 in amino acids: CASSLVLAEKYF. In DNA, the CDR3 is TGTGCCAGCAGCTTAGTACTAGCGGAGAAGTACTTC.

This clonotype was observed at least ten times. V gene TRBV5-1 combines with J gene TRBJ1-4; TRBD1 aligns across 7 bases. The CDR3 is 14 residues long. Germline V gene lookup returns CDR1 SGHRS and CDR2 YFSETQ. The ends lost 2 bases at V and 7 bases at J; junction bases unmatched: 5. The CDR3 coding sequence is TGCGCCAGCAGCTTAGGAGGGGGCCCTGAAAAACTGTTTTTT. Translating it yields CASSLGGGPEKLFF.

This clonotype was picked up many times. The chain links TRBV19 to TRBJ2-1; D might be TRBD1 (5 bases). In germline, CDR1 is LNHDA, CDR2 SQIVND (reference sequence). There are 14 residues in the CDR3. V lost 5 bases, J lost 4 bases, and 12 bases lay in between. In DNA, the CDR3 is TGTGCCAGTAGTCAACAGGTTCTATACAATGAGCAGTTCTTC. This codes for CASSQQVLYNEQFF.

This clonotype appeared many times. CDR3 nucleotides: TGCAGTGCTAGAGGGACAGTTGGTTTTGATACGCAGTATTTT. This translates into CSARGTVGFDTQYF. V usage is TRBV20-1 and J usage is TRBJ2-3; a possible D gene is TRBD1 (6 bases). CDR3 length: 14 amino acids. The V gene's germline CDR1 is DFQATT and CDR2 SNEGSKA (reference sequence). The V end lost 1 base, the J end lost 6 bases, and 14 bases lay between the germline ends.

This clonotype was detected ten times or more. V usage is TRBV4-1 and J usage is TRBJ1-1; D is possibly TRBD1 (5 bases). CDR1 and CDR2 from the germline V gene are MGHRA and YSYEKL. The V and J ends lost 2 bases and 3 bases respectively, with 13 bases between them. The CDR3 is 15 residues long. In DNA, the CDR3 is TGCGCCAGCAGCCAACCCAGGCCGGGGGACACTGAAGCTTTCTTT. As protein: CASSQPRPGDTEAFF.

This clonotype showed up many times. V is TRBV3-1 and J is TRBJ2-7; TRBD2 matches at 9 bases. Germline CDR1 reads LGHDT; CDR2 reads YNNKEL (reference sequence). CDR3 length: 15 residues. Trimming at V came to 5 bases and at J to 4 bases, leaving 9 bases not matched to a gene. The CDR3 coding sequence is TGTGCCAGCAGCGGAGGGGTAGCGGGAGCGTACGAGCAGTACTTC. Its protein product is CASSGGVAGAYEQYF.

This clonotype was seen repeatedly, ten times or more. J is TRBJ2-7 and V is TRBV19; 7 nucleotides match TRBD1. Trimming cost V 9 bases and J 2 bases; bases outside gene matches: 7. CDR3 length: 13 residues. The germline V gene has CDR1 LNHDA and CDR2 SQIVND (reference sequence). CDR3: CASADRPTYEQYF. The CDR3 coding sequence is TGTGCCAGCGCGGACAGGCCTACCTACGAGCAGTACTTC.